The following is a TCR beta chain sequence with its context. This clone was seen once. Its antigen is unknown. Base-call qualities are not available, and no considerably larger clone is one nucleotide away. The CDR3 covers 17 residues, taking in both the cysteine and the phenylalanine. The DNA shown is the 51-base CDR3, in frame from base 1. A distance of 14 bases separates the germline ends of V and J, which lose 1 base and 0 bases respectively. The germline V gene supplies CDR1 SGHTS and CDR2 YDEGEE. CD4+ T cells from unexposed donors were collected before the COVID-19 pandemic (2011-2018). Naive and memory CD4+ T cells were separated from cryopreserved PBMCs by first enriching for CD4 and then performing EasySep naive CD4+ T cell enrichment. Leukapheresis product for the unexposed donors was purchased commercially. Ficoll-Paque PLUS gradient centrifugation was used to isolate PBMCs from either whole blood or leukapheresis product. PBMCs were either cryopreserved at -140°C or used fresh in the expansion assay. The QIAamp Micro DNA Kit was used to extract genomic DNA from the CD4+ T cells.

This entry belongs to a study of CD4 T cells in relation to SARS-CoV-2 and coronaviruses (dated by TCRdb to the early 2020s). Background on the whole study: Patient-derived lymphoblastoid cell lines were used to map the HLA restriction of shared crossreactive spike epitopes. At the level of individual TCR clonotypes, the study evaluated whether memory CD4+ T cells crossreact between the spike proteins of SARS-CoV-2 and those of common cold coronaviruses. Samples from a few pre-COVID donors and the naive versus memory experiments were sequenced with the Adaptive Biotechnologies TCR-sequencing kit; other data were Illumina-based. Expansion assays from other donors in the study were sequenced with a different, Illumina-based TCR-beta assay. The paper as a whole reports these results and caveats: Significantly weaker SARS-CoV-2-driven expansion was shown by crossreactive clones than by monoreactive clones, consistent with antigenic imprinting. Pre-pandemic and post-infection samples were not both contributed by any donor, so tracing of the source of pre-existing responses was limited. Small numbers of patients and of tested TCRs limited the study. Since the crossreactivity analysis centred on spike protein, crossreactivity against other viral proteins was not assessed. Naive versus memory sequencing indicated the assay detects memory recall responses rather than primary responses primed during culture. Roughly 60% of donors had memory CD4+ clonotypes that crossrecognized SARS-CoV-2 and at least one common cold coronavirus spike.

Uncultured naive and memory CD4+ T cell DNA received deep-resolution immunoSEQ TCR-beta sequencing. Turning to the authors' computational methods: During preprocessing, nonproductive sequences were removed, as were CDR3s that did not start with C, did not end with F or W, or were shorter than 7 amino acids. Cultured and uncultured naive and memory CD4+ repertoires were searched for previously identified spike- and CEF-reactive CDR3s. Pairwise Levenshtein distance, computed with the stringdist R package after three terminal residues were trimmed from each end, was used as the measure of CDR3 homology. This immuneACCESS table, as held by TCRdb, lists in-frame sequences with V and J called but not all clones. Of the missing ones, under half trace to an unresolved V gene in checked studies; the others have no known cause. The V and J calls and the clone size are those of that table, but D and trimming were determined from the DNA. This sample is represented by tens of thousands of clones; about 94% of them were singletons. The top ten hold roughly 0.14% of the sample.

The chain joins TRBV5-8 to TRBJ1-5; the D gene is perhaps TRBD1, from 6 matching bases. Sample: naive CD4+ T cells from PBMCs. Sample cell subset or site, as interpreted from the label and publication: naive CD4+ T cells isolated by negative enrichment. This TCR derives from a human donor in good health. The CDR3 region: CASSLPGQWDSNQPQHF. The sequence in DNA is TGTGCCAGCAGCTTGCCCGGACAGTGGGATAGCAATCAGCCCCAGCATTTT.